Below, one T cell receptor (beta chain) is given with its context. No antigen is known for it. The sample is drawn from a study of shared clonotypes between healthy human individuals. Background on the study: Every donor yielded three CD4 naive, three CD4 memory, two CD8 naive and one CD8 memory plate. Study-wide points: Blood alone was sampled, and tissue repertoires likely differ. A generally larger estimated richness was seen in naive subsets than in memory subsets.

The CDR3 extends over 12 amino acids. With 1 base removed from V and 9 bases from J, the gap between germline ends came to 8 bases. Looked up from germline, CDR1 is LNHNV and CDR2 is YYDKDF (reference sequence). Genomic DNA belonging to each subset was distributed in equal measure over several immunoSEQ plates. The repertoire was sequenced with immunoSEQ multiplex PCR; TCRdb's copy has only in-frame clones and lacks some. The sample carries approximately 2.3 million clones, just over 90% recorded once. This receptor was obtained from a man younger than 30 in good health. Some clones in this sample may be carry-over from other donors' samples. Sequenced sample: naive CD4+ T cells from PBMCs. The subset: CD45RA+ positively selected. The chain links TRBV15 to TRBJ2-3; D unclear. CDR3 region: CATSRGVGTQYF. CDR3 bases: TGTGCCACCAGCAGAGGTGTCGGGACGCAGTATTTT.